The clone carrying this T cell receptor (beta chain) was seen more than once but under ten times. The ends were cut back, 2 bases at V and 4 bases at J, with 6 bases in the middle. CDR3 length: 13 residues. The germline V gene has CDR1 SGHKS and CDR2 YYEKEE (reference sequence). The sample comes from a study of CD4 T cells in relation to SARS-CoV-2 and coronaviruses. Data came from immunoSEQ multiplex PCR; TCRdb stores just in-frame clones and leaves some out. The data hold 60,000 to 75,000 clones, with 85% to 95% observed a single time. The unexposed donors gave CD4+ T cells in 2011-2018, prior to COVID-19.

This clonotype originated in a human donor in good health. This chain uses TRBV5-5 with TRBJ2-2, with D possibly TRBD1 on 5 matching bases. Sequenced: naive CD4+ T cells from PBMCs. Documented subset: naive CD4+ T cells isolated by negative enrichment. For the CDR3, the DNA is TGTGCCAGCAGCTTAGACAGCACCGGGGAGCTGTTTTTT. This sequence encodes CASSLDSTGELFF.